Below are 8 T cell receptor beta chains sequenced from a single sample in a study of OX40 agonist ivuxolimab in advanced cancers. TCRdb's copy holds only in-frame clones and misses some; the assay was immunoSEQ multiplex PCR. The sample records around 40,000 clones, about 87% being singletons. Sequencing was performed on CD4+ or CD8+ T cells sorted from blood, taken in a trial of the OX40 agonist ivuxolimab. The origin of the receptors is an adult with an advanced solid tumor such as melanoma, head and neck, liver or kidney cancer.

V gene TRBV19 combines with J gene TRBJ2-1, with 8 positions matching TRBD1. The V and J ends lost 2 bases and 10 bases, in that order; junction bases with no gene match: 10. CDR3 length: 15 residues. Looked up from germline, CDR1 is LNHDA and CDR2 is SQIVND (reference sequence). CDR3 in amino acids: CASSILRFRDREQFF. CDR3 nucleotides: TGTGCCAGTAGTATACTCAGATTCCGGGACAGGGAGCAGTTCTTC. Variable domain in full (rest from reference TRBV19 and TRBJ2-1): DGGITQSPKYLFRKEGQNVTLSCEQNLNHDAMYWYRQDPGQGLRLIYYSQIVNDFQKGDIAEGYSVSREKKESFPLTVTSAQKNPTAFYLCASSILRFRDREQFFGPGTRLTVL.

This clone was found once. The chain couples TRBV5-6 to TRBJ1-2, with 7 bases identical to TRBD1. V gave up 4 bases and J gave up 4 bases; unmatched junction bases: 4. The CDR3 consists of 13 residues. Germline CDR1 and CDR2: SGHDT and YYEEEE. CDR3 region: CASSEGQTYGYTF. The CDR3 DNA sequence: TGTGCCAGCAGCGAGGGACAGACCTATGGCTACACCTTC.

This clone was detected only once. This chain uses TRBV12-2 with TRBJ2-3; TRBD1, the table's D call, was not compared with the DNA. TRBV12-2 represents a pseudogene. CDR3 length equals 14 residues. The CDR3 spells CAKHRDRPTDTQYF. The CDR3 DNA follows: TGTGCAAAACACCGGGACAGACCCACAGATACGCAGTATTTT.

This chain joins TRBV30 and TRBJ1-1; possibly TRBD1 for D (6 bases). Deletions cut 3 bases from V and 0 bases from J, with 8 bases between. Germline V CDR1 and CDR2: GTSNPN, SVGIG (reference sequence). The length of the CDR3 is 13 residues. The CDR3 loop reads CAWRGTLNTEAFF. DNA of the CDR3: TGTGCCTGGAGAGGGACACTGAACACTGAAGCTTTCTTT.

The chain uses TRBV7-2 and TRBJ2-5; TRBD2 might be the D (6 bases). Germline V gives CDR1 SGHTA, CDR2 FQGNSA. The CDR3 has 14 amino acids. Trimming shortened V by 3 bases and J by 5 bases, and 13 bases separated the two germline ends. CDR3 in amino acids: CASSFGGPGETQYF. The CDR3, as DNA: TGTGCCAGCAGCTTCGGAGGGCCCGGGGAGACCCAGTACTTC. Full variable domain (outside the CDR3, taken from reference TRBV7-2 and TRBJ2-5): GAGVSQSPSNKVTEKGKDVELRCDPISGHTALYWYRQSLGQGLEFLIYFQGNSAPDKSGLPSDRFSAERTGGSVSTLTIQRTQQEDSAVYLCASSFGGPGETQYFGPGTRLLVL.

The CDR3 reads CASSPGGGGYEQYF. CDR3 DNA: TGTGCCAGCTCACCAGGAGGCGGGGGCTACGAGCAGTACTTC. V usage is TRBV18 and J usage is TRBJ2-7; 7 nucleotides align to TRBD2. The V segment lost 2 bases and the J segment 3 bases; nucleotides outside the gene matches: 4. There are 14 residues in the CDR3. CDR1 KGHSH and CDR2 LQKENI come from the germline V gene.

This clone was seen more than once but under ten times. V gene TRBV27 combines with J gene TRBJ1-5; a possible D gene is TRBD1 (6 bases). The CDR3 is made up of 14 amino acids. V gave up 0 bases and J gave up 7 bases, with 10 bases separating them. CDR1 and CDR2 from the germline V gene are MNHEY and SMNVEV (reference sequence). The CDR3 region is CASSLSRGMQPQHF. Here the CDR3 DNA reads TGTGCCAGCAGTTTATCTAGGGGGATGCAGCCCCAGCATTTT.

For the CDR3, the DNA is TGTGCCAGTACCCCTCTATCCTATGGGTCCCCCTATGGCTACACCTTC. It is translated as CASTPLSYGSPYGYTF. The chain employs TRBV19 and TRBJ1-2; no clear D. This CDR3 region has 16 residues. Germline V gene data show CDR1 as LNHDA and CDR2 as SQIVND (reference sequence). V lost 7 bases, J lost 4 bases, and 22 bases lay in between.